The 13 T cell receptor beta chains in this list originate from one sample, sequenced in a study of blood T cell repertoires in COVID-19. TCRdb's table, derived via immunoSEQ multiplex PCR, lists solely in-frame clones and lacks some. The sample holds some 200,000 clones, 75% to 80% seen once. Specimen: peripheral blood. All receptors come from a woman in her 70s with acute or convalescent COVID-19.

This clone was recorded once. The V and J genes are TRBV6-5 and TRBJ1-2, with D maybe TRBD1 (5 bases). Germline V gene lookup returns CDR1 MNHEY and CDR2 SVGAGI. CDR3 length: 14 residues. V lost 6 bases and J lost 2, with 13 bases in between. The CDR3 protein is CASSRDSWNYGYTF. CDR3 nucleotide sequence: TGTGCCAGCAGCCGGGACTCCTGGAACTATGGCTACACCTTC.

This rearrangement joins TRBV7-5 to TRBJ2-5; the DNA was not used to check the table's D call, TRBD2. TRBV7-5 is listed as a pseudogene. The CDR3 is 15 amino acids. The CDR3 DNA reads TGTGCCAGAAGCTTGAAAAGCGGGGACCAAGAGACCCAGTACTTC. Translating gives CARSLKSGDQETQYF.

The chain recombines TRBV11-3 with TRBJ2-3, with 7 positions matching TRBD1. The ends lost 5 bases at V and 10 bases at J; junction bases unmatched: 6. The CDR3 contains 12 residues. Germline CDR1 reads SGHNT; CDR2 reads YENEEA. The CDR3 region is CASSGDRVAQYF. DNA for the CDR3: TGTGCCAGCAGCGGAGACAGGGTAGCGCAGTATTTT.

This clone has more than one count but fewer than ten. V gene TRBV2 combines with J gene TRBJ1-2; TRBD1 is a possible D gene (6 bases). Trimming took off 6 bases at V and 0 bases at J, with 17 bases between the two ends. The germline CDR1 and CDR2 sequences are SNHLY and FYNNEI. The CDR3 sequence is 16 residues long. The CDR3 sequence: CASSAAGAGANYGYTF. The CDR3 nucleotides read TGTGCCAGCAGCGCCGCAGGGGCTGGAGCTAACTATGGCTACACCTTC.

The chain has TRBV3-1 (or the pseudogene TRBV3-2) and TRBJ2-3, with D unresolved. Germline assignment: CDR1 LGHDT and CDR2 YNNKEL (reference sequence). V lost 4 bases and J 5 bases, leaving 4 bases between the germline ends. This CDR3 has 11 amino acids. The CDR3: CASSRQDTQYF. In DNA, the CDR3 is TGTGCCAGCAGCCGTCAAGATACGCAGTATTTT.

This sequence joins TRBV2 and TRBJ1-1; D call uncertain. The germline gives CDR1 SNHLY, CDR2 FYNNEI. The CDR3 has 15 amino acids. Trimming removed 3 bases from V and 0 bases from J, with 11 bases in between. The CDR3: CASSDNRQVNTEAFF. The CDR3 nucleotides read TGTGCCAGCAGTGATAACCGGCAGGTGAACACTGAAGCTTTCTTT.

The sample holds one count of this clone. The CDR3 sequence is CASSDYQTNRVQETQYF. The CDR3 DNA follows: TGTGCCAGCAGCGACTACCAGACAAACAGGGTCCAAGAGACCCAGTACTTC. This chain links TRBV25-1 with TRBJ2-5; a weak D match, TRBD1 (6 bases). Germline CDR1 is MGHDK and CDR2 is SYGVNS. The CDR3 has 17 amino acids. Trimming removed 6 bases from V and 1 base from J, with 21 bases in between.

This chain links TRBV19 with TRBJ2-7, with D possibly TRBD1 on 5 matching bases. Germline CDR1 LNHDA, CDR2 SQIVND (reference sequence). The length of the CDR3 is 14 residues. V lost 5 bases and J lost 0, with 11 bases in between. CDR3 sequence reads: CASSSTAHSYEQYF. As DNA, the CDR3 is TGTGCCAGTAGTTCGACAGCACACTCCTACGAGCAGTACTTC. The full variable domain, completed using reference TRBV19 and TRBJ2-7, is DGGITQSPKYLFRKEGQNVTLSCEQNLNHDAMYWYRQDPGQGLRLIYYSQIVNDFQKGDIAEGYSVSREKKESFPLTVTSAQKNPTAFYLCASSSTAHSYEQYFGPGTRLTVT.

CDR3 in amino acids: CASSQAVNEQFF. CDR3 nucleotides: TGCGCCAGCAGCCAAGCGGTAAATGAGCAGTTCTTC. The rearrangement joins TRBV4-1 to TRBJ2-1; D ambiguous. V gave up 1 base and J gave up 7 bases, with 5 bases separating them. The CDR3 has 12 amino acids. The V gene's germline CDR1 is MGHRA and CDR2 YSYEKL.

The sample holds a few counts of this clone. This chain joins TRBV7-3 and TRBJ2-3, with 13 nucleotides matching TRBD2. Germline V gene sequence: CDR1 SGHTA, CDR2 FQGTGA. J gave up 3 bases and V 2 bases, and 2 bases lay outside the gene matches. The CDR3 length is 16 residues. DNA of the CDR3: TGTGCCAGCAGCTTAGTGGGACTAGCGGGAACAGATACGCAGTATTTT. This codes for CASSLVGLAGTDTQYF.

The CDR3 nucleotides read TGTGCCAGCAGCAAAGGGACAGTATACTACGAGCAGTACTTC. It yields the protein CASSKGTVYYEQYF. The chain joins TRBV21-1 to TRBJ2-7; the table's D gene call, TRBD1, was not cross checked with the DNA. TRBV21-1 represents a pseudogene. The CDR3 runs to 14 residues.

The V gene is TRBV2, the J gene TRBJ2-3; D remains ambiguous. V gave up 8 bases and J gave up 6 bases, with 6 bases separating them. The CDR3 is 10 amino acids. Germline assignment: CDR1 SNHLY and CDR2 FYNNEI. CDR3 in amino acids: CASRVDTQYF. The CDR3 bases are TGTGCCAGCCGGGTGGATACGCAGTATTTT.

The chain is built from TRBV19 and TRBJ1-6; no firm D call. Germline lookup yields CDR1 LNHDA and CDR2 SQIVND (reference sequence). The ends were cut back, 2 bases at V and 0 bases at J, with 8 bases in the middle. The CDR3 is made up of 16 amino acids. The CDR3 reads CASSITSSSYNSPLHF. As DNA, the CDR3 is TGTGCCAGTAGTATAACTTCAAGCTCCTATAATTCACCCCTCCACTTT.